This T cell receptor beta chain is from a study of blood T cells in healthy people across ages. General observations from the study: Naive and antigen-experienced cells were not separated, limiting conclusive comparison.

The total RNA that was extracted per sample amounted to at least 5 micrograms. Germline assignment: CDR1 SGHRS and CDR2 YFSETQ. The V gene end was trimmed by 4 bases and the J gene end by 1 base; junction bases not matched to a gene: 12. This CDR3 comprises 17 residues. A second about 7 to 12 cycle PCR used barcoded and J-beta primers. Each cDNA was tagged by a template-switch adaptor containing 12 random nucleotides. Per sample, CDR3-containing paired-end reads numbered at least 2.5 million. TCRdb reprocessed the 5' RACE reads via MiXCR and lists one record per CDR3 protein. The table has over 700,000 distinct CDR3 sequences, less than 70% seen once; the top ten hold approximately 40%. There are a few counts of this clonotype. Its specificity is not known.

The sequence was obtained from an elderly man in good health. Specimen: blood. The chain uses TRBV5-1 and TRBJ2-3; 7 bases fit TRBD2. The CDR3 DNA reads as TGCGCCAGCAGCCCAGAGGTTTTCGCGGGAGGCACAGATACGCAGTATTTT. Amino acids: CASSPEVFAGGTDTQYF.